This T cell receptor (beta chain) was identified during a study of shared clonotypes between healthy human individuals. This clone was observed a handful of times. An even split of each subset's genomic DNA across several immunoSEQ plates was performed. Sequenced by immunoSEQ multiplex PCR; TCRdb stores in-frame clones only, minus some. The data hold some 900,000 clones, with 76% observed a single time. Nashville, Tennessee was home to all donors, each a Caucasian adult. Source material: memory CD4+ T cells sorted from blood. Indicated subset: CD45RA-negative fraction. The receptor was isolated from a man between 18 and 29 years old in good health.

In DNA form, the CDR3 reads TGCGCCAGCAGCCTCCAGGGATATCAGCCCCAGCATTTT. Protein sequence: CASSLQGYQPQHF. V usage is TRBV5-1 and J usage is TRBJ1-5; D may be TRBD1 (5 bases). CDR1 is SGHRS and CDR2 is YFSETQ in the germline V gene. V was trimmed by 4 bases and J by 5 bases, leaving 10 bases between them. The CDR3 is 13 residues long.